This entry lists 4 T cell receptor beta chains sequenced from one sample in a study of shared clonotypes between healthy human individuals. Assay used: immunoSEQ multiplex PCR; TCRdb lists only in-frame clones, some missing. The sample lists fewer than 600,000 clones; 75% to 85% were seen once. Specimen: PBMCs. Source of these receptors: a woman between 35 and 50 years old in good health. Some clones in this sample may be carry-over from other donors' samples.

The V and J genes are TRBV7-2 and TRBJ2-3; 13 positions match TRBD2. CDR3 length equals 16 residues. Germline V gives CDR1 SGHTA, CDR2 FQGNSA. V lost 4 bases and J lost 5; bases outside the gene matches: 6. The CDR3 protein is CASSSRTSGREDTQYF. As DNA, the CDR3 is TGTGCCAGCAGCTCTCGGACTAGCGGGAGAGAAGATACGCAGTATTTT.

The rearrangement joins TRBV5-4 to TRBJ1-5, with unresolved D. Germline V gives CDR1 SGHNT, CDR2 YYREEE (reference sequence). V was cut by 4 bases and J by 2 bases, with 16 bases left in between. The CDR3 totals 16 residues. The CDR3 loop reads CASSQLGSSGNQPQHF. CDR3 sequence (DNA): TGTGCCAGCAGCCAGCTGGGAAGCAGTGGCAATCAGCCCCAGCATTTT.

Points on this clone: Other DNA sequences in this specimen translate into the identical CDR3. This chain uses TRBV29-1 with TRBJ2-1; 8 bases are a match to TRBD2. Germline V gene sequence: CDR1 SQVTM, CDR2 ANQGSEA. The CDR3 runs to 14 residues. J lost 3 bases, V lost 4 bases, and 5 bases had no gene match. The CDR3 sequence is CSVGGSGSYNEQFF. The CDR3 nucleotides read TGCAGCGTTGGGGGCAGCGGGAGCTACAATGAGCAGTTCTTC.

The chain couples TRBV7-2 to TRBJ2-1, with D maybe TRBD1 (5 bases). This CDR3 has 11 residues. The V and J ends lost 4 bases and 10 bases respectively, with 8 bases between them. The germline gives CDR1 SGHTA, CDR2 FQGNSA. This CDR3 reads CASSSRQEQFF. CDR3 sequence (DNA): TGTGCCAGCAGCTCACGACAGGAGCAGTTCTTC. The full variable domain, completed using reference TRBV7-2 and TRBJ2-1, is GAGVSQSPSNKVTEKGKDVELRCDPISGHTALYWYRQSLGQGLEFLIYFQGNSAPDKSGLPSDRFSAERTGGSVSTLTIQRTQQEDSAVYLCASSSRQEQFFGPGTRLTVL.